What follows are 8 T cell receptor beta chains derived from one specimen sequenced in a study of T cells in Graves' hyperthyroidism and ophthalmopathy (dated by TCRdb to the late 2010s). Library creation used multiplex PCR. The instrument given in TCRdb is Illumina HiSeq 2000. Amplification of TCR beta CDR3 regions was carried out from RNA transcripts. The first round of RT-PCR for the TCR CDR3 was performed with the HTBI primer set and the Qiagen OneStep RT-PCR kit. Using fastp trimming at Q25 and MiXCR clonotype assembly, TCRdb reanalyzed the public sequencing data and kept in-frame beta chains. Records with the same CDR3 protein are collapsed into one entry carrying the most frequent genes and DNA. Across this sample there are roughly 840,000 distinct CDR3 sequences, with roughly 40% seen only once. About 8.9% of the sample is in the top ten clones. Specimen: blood. The receptors stem from a young man with Graves' hyperthyroidism.

The CDR3: CSARPPLDRFYTEAFF. For the CDR3, the DNA is TGCAGTGCTAGACCCCCCCTGGACAGGTTTTACACTGAAGCTTTCTTT. The chain couples TRBV20-1 to TRBJ1-1; 7 bases are a match to TRBD1. CDR1 DFQATT and CDR2 SNEGSKA come from the germline V gene (reference sequence). This CDR3 spans 16 amino acids. V was pared by 2 bases and J by 3 bases, with 12 bases of the junction left unmatched.

Many counts were recorded for this clonotype. V usage is TRBV7-2 and J usage is TRBJ1-6; D is perhaps TRBD1 (5 bases). The CDR3 is 11 amino acids. V lost 5 bases and J lost 15, with 11 bases in between. Germline-derived CDR1 and CDR2 are SGHTA and FQGNSA. CDR3 residues: CASSLRGLLHF. CDR3 DNA sequence: TGTGCCAGCAGCCTCCGGGGCCTCCTCCACTTT.

This clonotype was found many times. The chain combines TRBV5-1 with TRBJ1-2, with D hard to call. Germline lookup yields CDR1 SGHRS and CDR2 YFSETQ. V lost 0 bases and J lost 5, with 5 bases in between. The CDR3 sequence is 12 residues long. CDR3 amino acids: CASSLDEYGYTF. CDR3 nucleotide sequence: TGCGCCAGCAGCTTGGATGAGTATGGCTACACCTTC. Drawing the rest from reference TRBV5-1 and TRBJ1-2, the complete variable domain is KAGVTQTPRYLIKTRGQQVTLSCSPISGHRSVSWYQQTPGQGLQFLFEYFSETQRNKGNFPGRFSGRQFSNSRSEMNVSTLELGDSALYLCASSLDEYGYTFGSGTRLTVV.

The table lists this clonotype with a count of one. V usage is TRBV20-1 and J usage is TRBJ2-5; weak D call: TRBD1 (5 bases). This CDR3 has 13 amino acids. Trimming left V 0 bases short and J 5 bases short, with 10 bases between. Per germline, CDR1 DFQATT and CDR2 SNEGSKA (reference sequence). The DNA for the CDR3 is TGCAGTGCTAGAGATGGGGCATCGGAGACCCAGTACTTC. This sequence encodes CSARDGASETQYF.

At least ten counts were recorded for this clonotype. The V call is TRBV2, the J call TRBJ1-2, with TRBD1 matching over 11 bases. Germline lookup yields CDR1 SNHLY and CDR2 FYNNEI. The V segment lost 4 bases and the J segment 7 bases; nucleotides outside the gene matches: 8. The CDR3 length is 15 residues. The CDR3 bases are TGTGCCAGCAGTGTACGGGGACAGGGGGATATTGGCTACACCTTC. Translating gives CASSVRGQGDIGYTF.

The chain carries TRBV11-2 and TRBJ1-6; D ambiguous. CDR3 size: 14 residues. V shed 6 bases and J shed 10 bases, with 16 bases lying between them. The V gene's germline CDR1 is SGHAT and CDR2 FQNNGV. Written as DNA, the CDR3 is TGTGCCAGCAGGCGGGCCTCGGGCCTATCACCCCTCCACTTT. Translated, it gives CASRRASGLSPLHF.

This clonotype was seen repeatedly, ten times or more. J is TRBJ1-6 and V is TRBV13; D not certain. V was pared by 3 bases and J by 9 bases, with 15 bases between. The CDR3 runs 15 residues. The germline gives CDR1 PRHDT, CDR2 FYEKMQ (reference sequence). The CDR3 bases are TGTGCCAGCAGCTTCAAATCGCTAACCGGTTCACCCCTCCACTTT. This sequence encodes CASSFKSLTGSPLHF.

Points on this clonotype: A much larger clone lies one base from this, so it may be a read error. This rearrangement joins TRBV24-1 to TRBJ2-5, with unresolved D. Germline V lookup: CDR1 KGHDR, CDR2 SFDVKD. The CDR3 totals 18 residues. Here the CDR3 reads CATSDPIPRADLQETRYF. The CDR3 coding sequence is TGTGCCACCAGTGATCCCATCCCCAGAGCCGACCTCCAAGAGACCCGGTACTTC.